This is a list of T cell receptor beta chains from one sample in a study of T cells in Graves' hyperthyroidism and ophthalmopathy. One entry per CDR3 protein results from TCRdb running MiXCR on the multiplex PCR reads. Of about 200,000 distinct CDR3 sequences listed, roughly 18% are singletons. What was sequenced was blood. The receptors shown here come from a man between 40 and 49 years old with Graves' hyperthyroidism. Each CDR3 is given with its conserved first and last residue. A D gene is named only where the DNA matches it firmly. Size values are once, few and many counts, or a class for expanded clones, and some rows have none.

>TRBD1|few|TRBJ1-6|TRBV5-4
TGTGCCAGCACCACCGACAGGGGGATCGATTCACCCCTCCACTTT
CASTTDRGIDSPLHF
>-|-|TRBJ2-7|TRBV19
TGTGCCAGTAAGTTACAGGCTGGGGAGGACGAGCAGTACTTC
CASKLQAGEDEQYF
>-|few|TRBJ2-1|TRBV14
TGTGCCAGCAGCGAGACTAGGTTTCTTGAGCAGTTCTTC
CASSETRFLEQFF
>-|many|TRBJ1-4|TRBV2
TGTGCCAGCAGTATTGCAGGGCGAAGTGAAAAACTGTTTTTT
CASSIAGRSEKLFF
>-|many|TRBJ1-3|TRBV10-3
TGTGCCATCAGTGAGTGGGAAGGCGTTGGAAACACCATATATTTT
CAISEWEGVGNTIYF
>-|-|TRBJ2-1|TRBV27
TGTGCCAGCAGTTTTCTGGACGCCTACAATGAGCAGTTCTTC
CASSFLDAYNEQFF
>-|few|TRBJ2-1|TRBV28
TGTGCCAGCAGTTTCCGGGGTTTCGAAATGAGCTCCTACAATGAGCAGTTCTTC
CASSFRGFEMSSYNEQFF
>-|many|TRBJ1-5|TRBV7-3
TGTGCCAGCACCCCGGGACAACTTCAGCCCCAGCATTTT
CASTPGQLQPQHF
>-|-|TRBJ2-7|TRBV11-2
TGTGCCAGCAGCTTAAATCGACTAGGGACCTACGAGCAGTACTTC
CASSLNRLGTYEQYF
>TRBD1|-|TRBJ2-7|TRBV7-8
TGTGCCAGCAGCTTAGGACGGACAGGGGGCTCCTACGAGCAGTACTTC
CASSLGRTGGSYEQYF
>-|-|TRBJ2-1|TRBV20-1
TGCAGTGCTATGGCCCGCACTGAGCAGTTCTTC
CSAMARTEQFF
>TRBD1|many|TRBJ2-7|TRBV9
TGTGCCAGCAGCGTAGCTACCAACCCAGGGGGCCCCTACGAGCAGTACTTC
CASSVATNPGGPYEQYF
>-|-|TRBJ2-1|TRBV5-4
TGTGCCAGCAGCTTTGATAGCTCCTACAATGAGCAGTTCTTC
CASSFDSSYNEQFF
>-|few|TRBJ1-1|TRBV5-4
TGTGCCTCGGAAGAGGCGGGCCGGGTCATGAGCACTGAAGCTTTCTTT
CASEEAGRVMSTEAFF
>-|many|TRBJ2-3|TRBV20-1
TGCAGTGCCGGGGAAGCGGGCACAGATACGCAGTATTTT
CSAGEAGTDTQYF
>TRBD2|many|TRBJ2-5|TRBV28
TGTGCCAGCAGTTTTCTGAGCGGGGGGAACCAACAAGAGACCCAGTACTTC
CASSFLSGGNQQETQYF
>-|few|TRBJ1-6|TRBV13
TGTGCCAGCAGCTCCCGATGGGCCCTCTATAATTCACCCCTCCACTTT
CASSSRWALYNSPLHF
>-|many|TRBJ2-3|TRBV7-9
TGTGCCAGCAGCGAGGTCCCGGGAGATACGCAGTATTTT
CASSEVPGDTQYF
>-|many|TRBJ1-1|TRBV6-1
TGTGCCAGCACTAGGAAGGCTGAAGCTTTCTTT
CASTRKAEAFF
>TRBD1|many|TRBJ1-1|TRBV5-1
TGCGCCAGCAGCCTAGGGACAGGGACTGAAGCTTTCTTT
CASSLGTGTEAFF
>TRBD1|few|TRBJ1-3|TRBV6-6
TGTGCCAGCAGTTACTCGGACAGGGGAAACACCATATATTTT
CASSYSDRGNTIYF
>-|-|TRBJ2-5|TRBV5-1
TGCGCCAGCAGCACCACTTCCCAAGAGACCCAGTACTTC
CASSTTSQETQYF
>-|once|TRBJ2-5|TRBV2
TGTGCCAGCACCGAACAGGGGGGGGCCCAAGAGACCCAGTACTTC
CASTEQGGAQETQYF
>-|many|TRBJ1-1|TRBV27
TGTGCCAGCAGTTTACGTAGAAGGGGCATGAACACTGAAGCTTTCTTT
CASSLRRRGMNTEAFF
>-|-|TRBJ2-1|TRBV7-3
TGTGCCAGCAGCCCAACGGGACAAGTTAATGAGCAGTTCTTC
CASSPTGQVNEQFF
>-|many|TRBJ1-5|TRBV7-9
TGTGCCAGCAGCCTCGACCGGGAGCCCTATAGCAATCAGCCCCAGCATTTT
CASSLDREPYSNQPQHF
>-|many|TRBJ2-3|TRBV12-3/TRBV12-4
TGTGCCAGCAGTTTAAGTCGGGCGGATACGCAGTATTTT
CASSLSRADTQYF
>TRBD2|many|TRBJ2-1|TRBV24-1
TGTGCCACCAGCCCGCTAGCGGGGGGACACAATGAGCAGTTCTTC
CATSPLAGGHNEQFF
>-|many|TRBJ1-6|TRBV28
TGTGCCAGCAGCGTAGGGGGAATCGCCCTCCACTTT
CASSVGGIALHF
>-|once|TRBJ2-5|TRBV20-1
TGCAGTGCTAGAGTACCGGGAGAAGAGACCCAGTACTTC
CSARVPGEETQYF
>-|-|TRBJ2-6|TRBV10-1
TGCGCCAGCAGCTTAAGGGTTGCTGGGGCCAACGTCCTGACTTTC
CASSLRVAGANVLTF
>TRBD1|many|TRBJ2-1|TRBV7-6
TGTGCCAGCAGCCGGGGACAGGTGAGCTCCTACAATGAGCAGTTCTTC
CASSRGQVSSYNEQFF
>TRBD2|-|TRBJ2-7|TRBV7-3
TGTGCCAGCAGCCGACTAGCGGGACCATACGAGCAGTACTTC
CASSRLAGPYEQYF
>-|many|TRBJ2-7|TRBV6-1
TGTGCCAGCAGCGCCGGGACATTCGGAGAAGAGGAGCAGTACTTC
CASSAGTFGEEEQYF